The present T cell receptor (beta chain) was sequenced within a study of control samples from healthy donors and cancer patients. V gave up 3 bases and J gave up 0 bases, with 17 bases separating them. CDR3 length equals 18 residues. Looked up from germline, CDR1 is LGHNT and CDR2 is FRNRAP. Using immunoSEQ multiplex PCR, the repertoire was profiled, and TCRdb retains in-frame clones only, with some absent. The data show over 100,000 clones, around 89% seen once. The chain couples TRBV12-5 to TRBJ1-4, with D perhaps matching TRBD1 (6 bases). Sequenced sample: blood. This TCR came from a woman in her fifties or sixties in good health. In DNA, the CDR3 is TGTGCTAGTGGTTTTAAGGTGGGGGCGAGTGCAACTAATGAAAAACTGTTTTTT. This gives the protein CASGFKVGASATNEKLFF.